Each of the 23 T cell receptor beta chains below was sequenced from the same sample in a study of blood T cell repertoires in COVID-19. Sequenced by immunoSEQ multiplex PCR; TCRdb stores in-frame clones only, minus some. The sample includes more than 300,000 clones, more than 70% of them seen just once. The sample taken for sequencing was PBMCs or T cells enriched from blood (not recorded which). These receptors originate from a woman under 30 who had recovered from COVID-19.

V is TRBV19 and J is TRBJ1-5, with D possibly TRBD1 on 5 matching bases. V was clipped by 2 bases and J by 0 bases, with 17 bases between them. CDR1 and CDR2 (germline): LNHDA, SQIVND (reference sequence). This CDR3 comprises 18 residues. CDR3 amino acids: CASSINSGTPYSNQPQHF. Here the CDR3 DNA reads TGTGCCAGTAGTATAAACTCCGGGACTCCATATAGCAATCAGCCCCAGCATTTT.

This CDR3 is CASSLDRPSTDTQYF. As DNA, the CDR3 is TGTGCCAGCAGCTTGGACAGACCTAGCACAGATACGCAGTATTTT. The chain recombines TRBV5-6 with TRBJ2-3; no clear D. This CDR3 contains 15 residues. The V end was cut by 0 bases, the J end by 0 bases, with 8 bases between. The germline gives CDR1 SGHDT, CDR2 YYEEEE. Full variable domain (remainder filled in from reference TRBV5-6 and TRBJ2-3): DAGVTQSPTHLIKTRGQQVTLRCSPKSGHDTVSWYQQALGQGPQFIFQYYEEEERQRGNFPDRFSGHQFPNYSSELNVNALLLGDSALYLCASSLDRPSTDTQYFGPGTRLTVL.

The chain links TRBV7-9 to TRBJ1-3, with TRBD1 matching over 7 bases. This CDR3 is 17 amino acids long. V trimming: 4 bases; J trimming: 10 bases; junction bases outside the gene matches: 19. Per the germline V gene, CDR1 is SEHNR and CDR2 is FQNEAQ (reference sequence). The CDR3 is CASSSDRGQQGKRTIYF. The CDR3 region has the DNA TGTGCCAGCAGCTCAGACCGGGGACAGCAAGGGAAGAGGACCATATATTTT.

The rearrangement links TRBV9 to TRBJ2-7; 7 bases are shared with TRBD1. The CDR3 extends over 14 amino acids. J gave up 1 base and V 2 bases, and 3 bases lay outside the gene matches. Germline V gives CDR1 SGDLS, CDR2 YYNGEE. Here the CDR3 reads CASSVGQKSYEQYF. As DNA, the CDR3 is TGTGCCAGCAGCGTGGGACAGAAATCCTACGAGCAGTACTTC.

The rearrangement links TRBV2 to TRBJ2-3, with D perhaps matching TRBD1 (6 bases). This CDR3 spans 15 amino acids. The V end was cut by 6 bases, the J end by 0 bases, with 13 bases between. Germline V gives CDR1 SNHLY, CDR2 FYNNEI. Here the CDR3 DNA reads TGTGCCAGCAGATACCGTAGGGGGAGCACAGATACGCAGTATTTT. Its translation: CASRYRRGSTDTQYF.

This clone has only one observation. The chain recombines TRBV3-1 (or the pseudogene TRBV3-2) with TRBJ2-7; D unresolved. The germline gives CDR1 LGHDT, CDR2 YNNKEL (reference sequence). Between the trimmed V and J ends, which lost 0 bases and 3 bases, there was a span of 12 bases. The CDR3 consists of 15 residues. The DNA for the CDR3 is TGTGCCAGCAGCCAAGATCAAGAGGTACTCTACGAGCAGTACTTC. Its translation is CASSQDQEVLYEQYF.

This clone has only one observation. The chain is built from TRBV19 and TRBJ1-4; tentatively, D is TRBD1 (6 bases). Germline CDR1 LNHDA, CDR2 SQIVND (reference sequence). This CDR3 contains 14 residues. V lost 5 bases to trimming and J lost 7 bases, with 14 bases between them. CDR3 in amino acids: CASSDTGIREKLFF. The CDR3 DNA reads as TGTGCCAGTAGTGACACAGGGATACGTGAAAAACTGTTTTTT.

The CDR3 DNA follows: TGTGCCAGCACCGGGGGGGGCCTTAATGAAAAACTGTTTTTT. Its translation: CASTGGGLNEKLFF. The rearrangement links TRBV7-6 to TRBJ1-4, with D maybe TRBD1 (6 bases). CDR1 and CDR2 (germline): SGHVS, FNYEAQ. Trimming removed 7 bases at V and 4 bases at J, with 13 bases between. The CDR3 has 14 amino acids.

This chain connects TRBV25-1 to TRBJ1-2; D unresolved. The CDR3 sequence is 15 residues long. V was clipped by 4 bases and J by 7 bases, with 19 bases between them. CDR1 and CDR2 from the germline V gene are MGHDK and SYGVNS. The CDR3 DNA is TGTGCCAGCAGTGGCCGGGTTACGGACTATAGTGGCTACACCTTC. It specifies CASSGRVTDYSGYTF.

The chain couples TRBV6-5 to TRBJ1-1; D is undetermined. V was trimmed by 10 bases and J by 5 bases, leaving 11 bases between them. Looked up from germline, CDR1 is MNHEY and CDR2 is SVGAGI. The CDR3 has 11 amino acids. In DNA, the CDR3 is TGTGCCACGCGGACGGGGACTGAAGCTTTCTTT. Its protein is CATRTGTEAFF.

This clone was observed once. The CDR3 DNA reads as TGCGCCAGCAGCCCATACTTTAGCGGGGGGGAGGAGACCCAGTACTTC. Protein sequence: CASSPYFSGGEETQYF. The genes are TRBV10-2 and TRBJ2-5; TRBD2 aligns across 11 bases. The CDR3 has 16 amino acids. The germline V gene has CDR1 WSHSY and CDR2 SAAADI. Trimming removed 6 bases from V and 5 bases from J; junction bases left unmatched: 11.

The CDR3 coding sequence is TGTGCCAGCAGGACGACAGGGGATGGTTCACCCCTCCACTTT. This translates into CASRTTGDGSPLHF. The V and J genes are TRBV6-5 and TRBJ1-6, with 8 nucleotides matching TRBD1. The CDR3 has 14 residues. J was trimmed by 9 bases and V by 6 bases; bases with no gene match: 7. The V gene's germline CDR1 is MNHEY and CDR2 SVGAGI.

The chain uses TRBV5-5 and TRBJ2-1; 9 bases are a match to TRBD2. The CDR3 has 15 residues. Per germline, CDR1 SGHKS and CDR2 YYEKEE (reference sequence). The V gene end was trimmed by 4 bases and the J gene end by 3 bases; junction bases not matched to a gene: 5. CDR3 sequence (DNA): TGTGCCAGCAGCCTTAGCGGGGGCCTCTACAATGAGCAGTTCTTC. It codes for CASSLSGGLYNEQFF.

V gene TRBV5-4 combines with J gene TRBJ2-7; D is possibly TRBD1 (6 bases). CDR1 is SGHNT, CDR2 YYREEE, per germline (reference sequence). V was clipped by 1 base and J by 5 bases, with 13 bases between them. The CDR3 has 14 amino acids. Here the CDR3 reads CASSLPDRPNEQYF. CDR3 in DNA: TGTGCCAGCAGCTTGCCCGACAGGCCCAACGAGCAGTACTTC.

The genes are TRBV7-9 and TRBJ2-5, with 8 positions matching TRBD1. Germline V gene sequence: CDR1 SEHNR, CDR2 FQNEAQ (reference sequence). The CDR3 is 16 residues long. V was pared by 1 base and J by 5 bases, with 9 bases of the junction left unmatched. Here the CDR3 reads CASSLEAGGLTETQYF. The CDR3 nucleotides are TGTGCCAGCAGCTTAGAGGCAGGGGGCCTCACGGAGACCCAGTACTTC.

This clone was counted a single time. J is TRBJ2-1 and V is TRBV6-2 or TRBV6-3; 7 bases fit TRBD1. Germline trimming cut 4 bases from V and 4 bases from J; bases unmatched to any gene: 1. This CDR3 has 13 amino acids. CDR1 and CDR2 from the germline V gene are MNHEY and SVGEGT. CDR3 loop: CASSWDSYNEQFF. DNA of the CDR3: TGTGCCAGCAGTTGGGACAGTTACAATGAGCAGTTCTTC.

This rearrangement joins TRBV28 to TRBJ2-5, with D possibly being TRBD1 (6 bases). Germline CDR1 reads MDHEN; CDR2 reads SYDVKM. CDR3 size: 15 residues. V lost 3 bases to trimming and J lost 2 bases, with 13 bases between them. CDR3 coding DNA: TGTGCCAGCAGTTTTCTGGACAGTAAGCAAGAGACCCAGTACTTC. Its protein is CASSFLDSKQETQYF.

This sequence joins TRBV9 and TRBJ2-1; TRBD1 aligns across 7 bases. The CDR3 consists of 15 residues. The trim removed 1 base at V and 3 bases at J, leaving 4 bases unmatched. The V gene's germline CDR1 is SGDLS and CDR2 YYNGEE. This chain's CDR3 is CASSVSTGDYNEQFF. In nucleotides, the CDR3 is TGTGCCAGCAGCGTATCCACAGGGGACTACAATGAGCAGTTCTTC.

This clone showed up just once. The chain couples TRBV3-1 (or the pseudogene TRBV3-2) to TRBJ1-4; 7 bases match TRBD1. The CDR3 has 17 residues. Trimming at V came to 5 bases and at J to 8 bases, leaving 17 bases not matched to a gene. Germline V gene sequence: CDR1 LGHDT, CDR2 YNNKEL (reference sequence). CDR3 loop: CASSTPGQTVLGEKLFF. The CDR3, as DNA: TGTGCCAGCAGCACCCCGGGACAGACGGTCCTAGGGGAAAAACTGTTTTTT.

This chain joins TRBV7-6 and TRBJ2-3; a possible D gene is TRBD2 (6 bases). CDR1 is SGHVS and CDR2 is FNYEAQ in the germline V gene. The CDR3 contains 17 residues. V lost 5 bases, J lost 10 bases, and 28 bases lay in between. The CDR3: CASSNHGGGLGRSAQYF. CDR3 DNA sequence: TGTGCCAGCAGCAACCACGGGGGAGGACTTGGCCGGTCGGCGCAGTATTTT.

V and J are TRBV6-2 or TRBV6-3 and TRBJ2-1; 8 bases agree with TRBD2. Germline CDR1 and CDR2: MNHEY and SVGEGT. The J segment lost 7 bases and the V segment lost 5 bases, leaving 10 bases of the junction unmatched. The CDR3 consists of 15 residues. The CDR3 region is CASSPDGGAWNEQFF. The CDR3 nucleotides read TGTGCCAGCAGTCCGGACGGGGGGGCCTGGAATGAGCAGTTCTTC.

The table lists this clone with a count of one. V and J are TRBV25-1 and TRBJ1-1; 10 bases agree with TRBD1. V dropped 6 bases and J dropped 0; count of bases not matched to a gene: 10. The CDR3 runs 17 residues. Germline CDR1 MGHDK, CDR2 SYGVNS. This CDR3 is CASSASGQGKMNTEAFF. The CDR3 DNA sequence: TGTGCCAGCAGCGCTTCGGGACAGGGGAAAATGAACACTGAAGCTTTCTTT.

CDR3 sequence: CAISESTGANTGELFF. CDR3 in DNA: TGTGCCATCAGTGAGTCGACAGGAGCGAACACCGGGGAGCTGTTTTTT. This sequence joins TRBV10-3 and TRBJ2-2; D perhaps matches TRBD1 (6 bases). The CDR3 sequence is 16 residues long. Germline assignment: CDR1 ENHRY and CDR2 SYGVKD. Trimming removed 0 bases from V and 0 bases from J, with 8 bases in between.